This T cell receptor beta chain emerged from a study of glioma-infiltrating T cells. TCR alpha and beta CDR3 regions were amplified from RNA using iRepertoire nested multiplex PCR. TCRdb called the multiplex PCR reads again in MiXCR, with one record for every CDR3 protein. The profile shows about 89,000 distinct CDR3 sequences, 20% to 25% of them singletons. V shed 7 bases and J shed 4 bases, with 12 bases lying between them. The CDR3 has 12 residues. Germline-derived CDR1 and CDR2 are SGHRS and YFSETQ. Material: glioma tissue, nonneoplastic brain tissue, or PBMCs (not recorded which). This TCR came from a human donor with low-grade glioma or glioblastoma, undergoing nonglioma brain surgery, or in good health (not recorded which). The V and J genes are TRBV5-1 and TRBJ2-7; no clear D gene. As DNA, the CDR3 is TGCGCCAGCGAAGGGTTTGGGTACGAGCAGTACTTC. It codes for CASEGFGYEQYF.